The clone carrying this T cell receptor beta chain came up once. Its antigen remains unidentified. During the collection period, no donor immune events like infections were recorded. These data are taken from a study of identifying expanded T cells in peripheral blood. Study-wide results and caveats: Across healthy donors, higher total template counts meant significantly greater roughly 2-week count variance. Technical replicates showed around 1.2 changed clones; approximately two weeks about 16; four weeks 19.

Profiling relied on immunoSEQ multiplex PCR, and the TCRdb table lists in-frame clones only, not all of them. The table includes about 130,000 clones, approximately 86% detected once. Unmatched junction bases numbered 8, after V lost 3 bases and J lost 4 bases. The CDR3 extends over 17 amino acids. Looked up from germline, CDR1 is SGDLS and CDR2 is YYNGEE. The clonotype was recovered from a person aged 18 to 75 in good health. Sequenced input: blood. V is TRBV9 and J is TRBJ2-2; 11 nucleotides line up with TRBD1. CDR3 nucleotides: TGTGCCAGCAGCGCGAGAGCCGGGACAGGGGGCACCGGGGAGCTGTTTTTT. Translated: CASSARAGTGGTGELFF.